The TCR beta chain under discussion was sequenced for a study of vaccination effects on CD4 cells after COVID-19. Isolation of CD4+ T cells took place after less than 12 days of culture. It was two doses of either the BNT162b2 or mRNA-1273 vaccine that participants received. Comment on this clone: Its target is unknown.

Produced via immunoSEQ multiplex PCR; TCRdb's table is partial and in-frame only. The sample records 30,000 or so clones, about 67% being singletons. The CDR3 loop spans 15 amino acids. Germline CDR1 is LNHDA and CDR2 is SQIVND (reference sequence). V was shortened by 7 bases and J by 6 bases, with 18 bases between the two germline ends. This sample comprised CD4+ T cells from PBMCs cultured without peptide, obtained after COVID-19 vaccination. This receptor was identified in a human donor who received a COVID-19 vaccine. This rearrangement joins TRBV19 to TRBJ2-2, with D possibly matching TRBD2 (7 bases). The CDR3 sequence is CASTPRGRVPGELFF. Here the CDR3 DNA reads TGTGCCAGTACCCCGAGGGGGAGGGTCCCCGGGGAGCTGTTTTTT.